These 23 T cell receptor beta chains were sequenced from one sample in a study of shared clonotypes between healthy human individuals. The protocol was immunoSEQ multiplex PCR, while the TCRdb copy is restricted to in-frame clones and leaves out a portion. This sample has about 800,000 clones, with about 96% found just once. Naive CD8 populations comprised CD45RO-negative cells positively selected for CCR7, excluding terminally differentiated effector memory CD45RA+ cells. Sequenced input: naive CD8+ T cells sorted from blood. These receptors all stem from a man younger than 40 in good health.

This chain connects TRBV27 to TRBJ2-3, with TRBD2 identical over 7 bases. Germline lookup yields CDR1 MNHEY and CDR2 SMNVEV (reference sequence). J lost 0 bases, V lost 3 bases, and 9 bases had no gene match. The CDR3 spans 17 residues. Written as DNA, the CDR3 is TGTGCCAGCAGTTTTTTTAGCGGGCTGGGTAGCACAGATACGCAGTATTTT. Amino acids: CASSFFSGLGSTDTQYF.

The genes are TRBV5-6 and TRBJ2-3, with TRBD2 identical over 14 bases. CDR1 is SGHDT and CDR2 is YYEEEE in the germline V gene. The V segment lost 0 bases and the J segment 3 bases; nucleotides outside the gene matches: 6. CDR3 size: 18 residues. As DNA, the CDR3 is TGTGCCAGCAGCTTGGGACTAGCGGGAGGGGGAGGTACAGATACGCAGTATTTT. This translates into CASSLGLAGGGGTDTQYF.

The count of this clone is one. This chain uses TRBV7-8 with TRBJ2-2; 11 positions match TRBD2. The CDR3 contains 19 residues. The J segment lost 6 bases and the V segment lost 0 bases, leaving 12 bases of the junction unmatched. Germline CDR1 and CDR2: SGHVS and FQNEAQ. The CDR3 DNA reads TGTGCCAGCAGCTTAGCCGGGGTTCTAGCGGGAGGCGGAGCCGGGGAGCTGTTTTTT. The encoded protein is CASSLAGVLAGGGAGELFF.

The rearrangement uses TRBV6-4 and TRBJ2-3; D not certain. V dropped 6 bases and J dropped 6 bases, with 13 bases sitting between them. Germline values: CDR1 MRHNA, CDR2 SNTAGT. This CDR3 spans 13 amino acids. In DNA form, the CDR3 reads TGTGCCAGCAGCAGAACCTCTCTGGATACGCAGTATTTT. It encodes CASSRTSLDTQYF.

This chain joins TRBV11-2 and TRBJ2-3; D gene ambiguous. The CDR3 has 14 residues. CDR1 and CDR2 (germline): SGHAT, FQNNGV. Between the trimmed V and J ends, which lost 3 bases and 4 bases, there was a span of 11 bases. CDR3 in amino acids: CASSFWSSADTQYF. The CDR3 region has the DNA TGTGCCAGCAGCTTTTGGTCTTCCGCAGATACGCAGTATTTT.

The rearrangement joins TRBV5-5 to TRBJ2-7, with 7 positions matching TRBD1. The trim removed 4 bases at V and 3 bases at J, leaving 13 bases unmatched. The length of the CDR3 is 16 residues. The V gene's germline CDR1 is SGHKS and CDR2 YYEKEE (reference sequence). CDR3 sequence reads: CASSPYRDSIYYEQYF. DNA of the CDR3: TGTGCCAGCAGCCCCTACCGGGACAGCATATACTACGAGCAGTACTTC.

V is TRBV7-9 and J is TRBJ2-7; possible D gene TRBD2, 6 bases. Germline-derived CDR1 and CDR2 are SEHNR and FQNEAQ (reference sequence). Trimming stripped 3 bases from V and 3 bases from J, with 15 bases between. The CDR3 runs to 15 residues. The CDR3 region has the DNA TGTGCCAGCAGCTTGGAGGGACTTCTCCGCTACGAGCAGTACTTC. This translates into CASSLEGLLRYEQYF.

The chain employs TRBV19 and TRBJ2-1; TRBD2 matches 7 bases. V gave up 1 base and J gave up 2 bases; unmatched junction bases: 2. The germline gives CDR1 LNHDA, CDR2 SQIVND (reference sequence). There are 15 residues in the CDR3. The CDR3 sequence: CASSIAGGTYNEQFF. The DNA for the CDR3 is TGTGCCAGTAGTATAGCGGGAGGTACCTACAATGAGCAGTTCTTC.

The gene calls are TRBV4-3 and TRBJ2-1; 13 nucleotides line up with TRBD2. This CDR3 comprises 15 residues. V shed 3 bases, J shed 5 bases, and the junction held 1 base outside the gene matches. Germline CDR1 is LGHNA and CDR2 is YSLEER. For the CDR3, the DNA is TGCGCCAGCAGCCACGGGACTAGCGGGAACAATGAGCAGTTCTTC. Amino acid sequence: CASSHGTSGNNEQFF.

The rearrangement joins TRBV5-4 to TRBJ2-7, with 7 nucleotides matching TRBD1. The junction had 3 bases not matched to a gene; V was cut back by 1 base and J by 2 bases. This CDR3 has 14 amino acids. The V gene's germline CDR1 is SGHNT and CDR2 YYREEE (reference sequence). The CDR3 DNA sequence: TGTGCCAGCAGCTTGACAGGGGCAACCTACGAGCAGTACTTC. It yields the protein CASSLTGATYEQYF.

For this clone: Other DNA sequences from this sample encode an identical CDR3 as well. This chain joins TRBV9 and TRBJ2-1, with 10 positions matching TRBD2. This CDR3 region has 15 residues. Germline CDR1 reads SGDLS; CDR2 reads YYNGEE. V shed 0 bases and J 4 bases; nucleotides not matched to a gene: 1. The CDR3 DNA sequence: TGTGCCAGCAGCGTAGGGGGACTAGCGTACAATGAGCAGTTCTTC. As protein: CASSVGGLAYNEQFF. The variable domain in full, with the rest retrieved from reference TRBV9 and TRBJ2-1, is DSGVTQTPKHLITATGQRVTLRCSPRSGDLSVYWYQQSLDQGLQFLIQYYNGEERAKGNILERFSAQQFPDLHSELNLSSLELGDSALYFCASSVGGLAYNEQFFGPGTRLTVL.

Regarding this clone: Other DNA sequences within the sample encode an identical CDR3. V is TRBV29-1 and J is TRBJ1-1; D ambiguous. The V end lost 6 bases, the J end lost 1 base, and 9 bases lay between the germline ends. The length of the CDR3 is 12 residues. Germline V CDR1 and CDR2: SQVTM, ANQGSEA. The CDR3 coding sequence is TGCAGCGTAGATGACGGGAACACTGAAGCTTTCTTT. Its protein is CSVDDGNTEAFF.

Comment on this clone: The same CDR3 arises from other DNA sequences in this sample as well. J is TRBJ1-1 and V is TRBV7-9, with D tentatively TRBD1 (5 bases). Deletions cut 0 bases from V and 1 base from J, with 6 bases between. The CDR3 totals 14 residues. The germline gives CDR1 SEHNR, CDR2 FQNEAQ (reference sequence). The CDR3, as DNA: TGTGCCAGCAGCTTAGCAGGGGAGAACACTGAAGCTTTCTTT. This gives the protein CASSLAGENTEAFF.

CDR3 in amino acids: CATSTSGVYEQYF. CDR3 nucleotide sequence: TGTGCCACCAGTACTAGCGGGGTCTACGAGCAGTACTTC. The rearrangement links TRBV15 to TRBJ2-7, with 10 bases identical to TRBD2. The CDR3 covers 13 residues. CDR1 and CDR2 from the germline V gene are LNHNV and YYDKDF (reference sequence). V lost 6 bases to trimming and J lost 3 bases; unmatched junction nucleotides: 2. Full variable domain (remainder filled in from reference TRBV15 and TRBJ2-7): DAMVIQNPRYQVTQFGKPVTLSCSQTLNHNVMYWYQQKSSQAPKLLFHYYDKDFNNEADTPDNFQSRRPNTSFCFLDIRSPGLGDTAMYLCATSTSGVYEQYFGPGTRLTVT.

This clone was detected once. The chain joins TRBV10-2 to TRBJ1-5, with D hard to call. Germline-derived CDR1 and CDR2 are WSHSY and SAAADI. Trimming stripped 8 bases from V and 2 bases from J, with 10 bases between. This CDR3 has 13 residues. This CDR3 is CASARAGNQPQHF. CDR3 coding DNA: TGCGCCAGCGCCCGGGCTGGCAATCAGCCCCAGCATTTT.

The chain carries TRBV2 and TRBJ2-1; 12 nucleotides match TRBD2. The V segment lost 4 bases and the J segment 2 bases; nucleotides outside the gene matches: 3. The CDR3 extends over 16 amino acids. CDR1 and CDR2 from the germline V gene are SNHLY and FYNNEI. As DNA, the CDR3 is TGTGCCAGCAGTGCCTCTAGCGGGAGGGCCTACAATGAGCAGTTCTTC. Protein sequence: CASSASSGRAYNEQFF.

This clone was seen only once. The chain couples TRBV10-3 to TRBJ1-5, with D uncertain. Trimming shortened V by 8 bases and J by 4 bases, and 3 bases separated the two germline ends. CDR1 is ENHRY, CDR2 SYGVKD, per germline. The CDR3 length is 10 residues. CDR3 DNA: TGTGCCATCGGAAATCAGCCCCAGCATTTT. As protein: CAIGNQPQHF.

This chain links TRBV5-1 with TRBJ1-3, with D uncertain. V dropped 7 bases and J dropped 0 bases, with 8 bases sitting between them. The CDR3 totals 13 residues. The germline V gene encodes CDR1 SGHRS and CDR2 YFSETQ. CDR3 coding DNA: TGCGCCAGCCGGGCTTCCTCTGGAAACACCATATATTTT. It specifies CASRASSGNTIYF.

The rearrangement uses TRBV2 and TRBJ2-1, with 12 bases fitting TRBD2. The CDR3 spans 18 residues. Per the germline V gene, CDR1 is SNHLY and CDR2 is FYNNEI. V shed 1 base and J 3 bases; nucleotides not matched to a gene: 7. CDR3 sequence: CASSEGLAGGAGYNEQFF. CDR3 sequence (DNA): TGTGCCAGCAGTGAAGGGCTAGCGGGAGGGGCGGGCTACAATGAGCAGTTCTTC.

The count of this clone is one. The chain employs TRBV11-2 and TRBJ2-7; 7 nucleotides line up with TRBD1. Germline V lookup: CDR1 SGHAT, CDR2 FQNNGV. The CDR3 spans 15 residues. V lost 6 bases to trimming and J lost 3 bases; unmatched junction nucleotides: 11. The DNA for the CDR3 is TGTGCCAGCAGATTAACAGGGGCCCCTTTCTACGAGCAGTACTTC. This gives the protein CASRLTGAPFYEQYF. Supplemented by reference TRBV11-2 and TRBJ2-7, the full variable domain reads EAGVAQSPRYKIIEKRQSVAFWCNPISGHATLYWYQQILGQGPKLLIQFQNNGVVDDSQLPKDRFSAERLKGVDSTLKIQPAKLEDSAVYLCASRLTGAPFYEQYFGPGTRLTVT.

The chain joins TRBV2 to TRBJ1-1, with D perhaps matching TRBD1 (5 bases). V lost 7 bases and J 0 bases, leaving 12 bases between the germline ends. Germline V gene lookup returns CDR1 SNHLY and CDR2 FYNNEI. The CDR3 extends over 14 amino acids. The DNA of the CDR3 is TGTGCCAGCACCGAAGGGACGGTGAACACTGAAGCTTTCTTT. It codes for CASTEGTVNTEAFF.

This clone was found once. The chain links TRBV5-4 to TRBJ2-1; D uncertain. Germline CDR1 reads SGHNT; CDR2 reads YYREEE (reference sequence). The CDR3 is 12 residues long. V lost 0 bases and J 6 bases, leaving 4 bases between the germline ends. The CDR3 DNA follows: TGTGCCAGCAGCTTGGACCGCAATGAGCAGTTCTTC. Its protein product is CASSLDRNEQFF.

J is TRBJ2-3 and V is TRBV18; either TRBD1 or TRBD2 may supply D (5 bases each). V lost 3 bases and J 6 bases, leaving 13 bases between the germline ends. CDR1 and CDR2 (germline): KGHSH, LQKENI. There are 14 residues in the CDR3. The CDR3 loop reads CASSPWPGPDTQYF. CDR3 DNA: TGTGCCAGCTCACCTTGGCCGGGGCCGGATACGCAGTATTTT.